This T cell receptor beta chain was sequenced in a study of beta chain features in type 1 diabetes. A few counts support this clone. No antigen is known for it. V shed 7 bases, J shed 5 bases, and the junction held 8 bases outside the gene matches. The CDR3 contains 12 residues. CDR1 and CDR2 from the germline V gene are SQVTM and ANQGSEA. Since all of the isolated RNA was reverse transcribed, expressed TCRB transcripts were what got sequenced. Produced via immunoSEQ multiplex PCR; TCRdb's table is partial and in-frame only. The sample contains 250,000 to 300,000 clones, roughly a quarter of which appear only once. General study points: Type 1 diabetes patients had moderately but significantly shorter TCRB CDR3s in all four CD4+ subsets. Sequencing from cDNA could over-represent high-TCR-expressing cells. A possible short-template PCR bias applies equally to patients and controls.

This clonotype was sampled from a woman in her 30s with type 1 diabetes. This chain uses TRBV29-1 with TRBJ2-7; 7 bases fit TRBD1. The sample consisted of naive CD4+ T cells from blood. CDR3 region: CSGSTGHHEQYF. DNA of the CDR3: TGCAGCGGATCGACAGGGCATCACGAGCAGTACTTC.